The 3 T cell receptor beta chains below were found in one sample sequenced in a study of cytomegalovirus exposure and HLA in healthy donors. PCR used 60 Vbeta primers and 13 Jbeta primers. Some clones are missing from TCRdb's copy, which holds only in-frame ones; the method was immunoSEQ multiplex PCR. The data show 160,000 or so clones, with around 74% seen just once and about 1.4% held by the top ten. Sequencing was performed on PBMCs. The source of these receptors is a woman in her twenties or thirties in good health and CMV-seronegative.

This chain links TRBV12-5 with TRBJ1-1, with D unclear. V was shortened by 4 bases and J by 3 bases, with 6 bases between the two germline ends. The CDR3 totals 12 residues. Germline V gives CDR1 LGHNT, CDR2 FRNRAP. Written as DNA, the CDR3 is TGTGCTAGTGGTTCCTTCTACACTGAAGCTTTCTTT. It is translated as CASGSFYTEAFF. The full variable domain, with the rest looked up from reference TRBV12-5 and TRBJ1-1, is DARVTQTPRHKVTEMGQEVTMRCQPILGHNTVFWYRQTMMQGLELLAYFRNRAPLDDSGMPKDRFSAEMPDATLATLKIQPSEPRDSAVYFCASGSFYTEAFFGQGTRLTVV.

The chain is built from TRBV6-1 and TRBJ2-7; tentative D call: TRBD1 (6 bases). Trimming shortened V by 3 bases and J by 12 bases, and 18 bases separated the two germline ends. This CDR3 is 13 amino acids long. CDR1 is MNHNS, CDR2 SASEGT, per germline. CDR3 in amino acids: CASSDPGAFRWYF. Here the CDR3 DNA reads TGTGCCAGCAGTGATCCAGGGGCTTTTAGGTGGTACTTC.

The J gene is TRBJ1-1, the V gene TRBV5-1; 8 positions agree with TRBD1. CDR3 length: 15 amino acids. The trim removed 1 base at V and 1 base at J, leaving 3 bases unmatched. In germline, CDR1 is SGHRS, CDR2 YFSETQ. CDR3 nucleotides: TGCGCCAGCAGCTTGACAGGGGGAACGAACACTGAAGCTTTCTTT. Translating it yields CASSLTGGTNTEAFF.